This record concerns one T cell receptor beta chain sequence. Its specificity is not known. Clones were read by immunoSEQ multiplex PCR, and TCRdb kept only the in-frame ones, dropping some. In the table there are 99,000 or so clones, less than 95% of which are singletons. V lost 4 bases to trimming and J lost 10 bases, with 13 bases between them. This CDR3 spans 12 amino acids. The germline V gene encodes CDR1 LGHNA and CDR2 YSLEER. This entry comes from a study of OX40 agonist ivuxolimab in advanced cancers. Findings and limits, study-wide: Both CD4+ and CD8+ T cell populations in blood had undergone clonal expansion by week 6 at 0.1 to 3.0 mg/kg.

This chain uses TRBV4-3 with TRBJ1-1; D is possibly TRBD1 (5 bases). The sample was CD4+ or CD8+ T cells sorted from blood, taken in a trial of the OX40 agonist ivuxolimab. This sequence was found in an adult with an advanced solid tumor such as melanoma, head and neck, liver or kidney cancer. Here the CDR3 reads CASSRLAGRAFF. The CDR3 nucleotides are TGCGCCAGCAGCCGCCTGGCAGGGAGAGCTTTCTTT.